This T cell receptor beta chain was captured in a study of blood T cell repertoires in COVID-19. There are 12 residues in the CDR3. The germline CDR1 and CDR2 sequences are SGHRS and YFSETQ. J gave up 14 bases and V 4 bases, and 8 bases lay outside the gene matches. Clones were read by immunoSEQ multiplex PCR, and TCRdb kept only the in-frame ones, dropping some. This table holds around 300,000 clones, approximately 90% found once. The TCR was taken from a woman aged 50 to 60 with COVID-19, enrolled during active disease. The rearrangement joins TRBV5-1 to TRBJ2-1, with 8 nucleotides matching TRBD1. Sequenced sample: peripheral blood. DNA for the CDR3: TGCGCCAGCAGCCCCACAGGGGGTTTTGAGTTCTTC. This gives the protein CASSPTGGFEFF. Looking up the rest from reference TRBV5-1 and TRBJ2-1 gives the full variable domain: KAGVTQTPRYLIKTRGQQVTLSCSPISGHRSVSWYQQTPGQGLQFLFEYFSETQRNKGNFPGRFSGRQFSNSRSEMNVSTLELGDSALYLCASSPTGGFEFFGPGTRLTVL.